Sequencing of this T cell receptor beta chain was carried out in a study of shared clonotypes between healthy human individuals. TCRdb keeps only in-frame clones here, not all; method: immunoSEQ multiplex PCR. The sample consists of 450,000 to 500,000 clones, approximately 81% of them appearing once. V trimming: 5 bases; J trimming: 8 bases; junction bases outside the gene matches: 8. CDR3 length: 13 residues. CDR1 and CDR2 from the germline V gene are LNHDA and SQIVND (reference sequence). Caucasian adults living in Nashville, Tennessee, provided all samples. The clonotype originates from a woman aged 40 to 55 in good health. Some clones in this sample may be carry-over from other donors' samples. This sequence joins TRBV19 and TRBJ1-2; 7 bases are shared with TRBD1. Sequenced sample: PBMCs. CDR3 residues: CASSPDRVYGYTF. The CDR3 nucleotides read TGTGCCAGTAGTCCTGACAGGGTTTACGGCTACACCTTC.